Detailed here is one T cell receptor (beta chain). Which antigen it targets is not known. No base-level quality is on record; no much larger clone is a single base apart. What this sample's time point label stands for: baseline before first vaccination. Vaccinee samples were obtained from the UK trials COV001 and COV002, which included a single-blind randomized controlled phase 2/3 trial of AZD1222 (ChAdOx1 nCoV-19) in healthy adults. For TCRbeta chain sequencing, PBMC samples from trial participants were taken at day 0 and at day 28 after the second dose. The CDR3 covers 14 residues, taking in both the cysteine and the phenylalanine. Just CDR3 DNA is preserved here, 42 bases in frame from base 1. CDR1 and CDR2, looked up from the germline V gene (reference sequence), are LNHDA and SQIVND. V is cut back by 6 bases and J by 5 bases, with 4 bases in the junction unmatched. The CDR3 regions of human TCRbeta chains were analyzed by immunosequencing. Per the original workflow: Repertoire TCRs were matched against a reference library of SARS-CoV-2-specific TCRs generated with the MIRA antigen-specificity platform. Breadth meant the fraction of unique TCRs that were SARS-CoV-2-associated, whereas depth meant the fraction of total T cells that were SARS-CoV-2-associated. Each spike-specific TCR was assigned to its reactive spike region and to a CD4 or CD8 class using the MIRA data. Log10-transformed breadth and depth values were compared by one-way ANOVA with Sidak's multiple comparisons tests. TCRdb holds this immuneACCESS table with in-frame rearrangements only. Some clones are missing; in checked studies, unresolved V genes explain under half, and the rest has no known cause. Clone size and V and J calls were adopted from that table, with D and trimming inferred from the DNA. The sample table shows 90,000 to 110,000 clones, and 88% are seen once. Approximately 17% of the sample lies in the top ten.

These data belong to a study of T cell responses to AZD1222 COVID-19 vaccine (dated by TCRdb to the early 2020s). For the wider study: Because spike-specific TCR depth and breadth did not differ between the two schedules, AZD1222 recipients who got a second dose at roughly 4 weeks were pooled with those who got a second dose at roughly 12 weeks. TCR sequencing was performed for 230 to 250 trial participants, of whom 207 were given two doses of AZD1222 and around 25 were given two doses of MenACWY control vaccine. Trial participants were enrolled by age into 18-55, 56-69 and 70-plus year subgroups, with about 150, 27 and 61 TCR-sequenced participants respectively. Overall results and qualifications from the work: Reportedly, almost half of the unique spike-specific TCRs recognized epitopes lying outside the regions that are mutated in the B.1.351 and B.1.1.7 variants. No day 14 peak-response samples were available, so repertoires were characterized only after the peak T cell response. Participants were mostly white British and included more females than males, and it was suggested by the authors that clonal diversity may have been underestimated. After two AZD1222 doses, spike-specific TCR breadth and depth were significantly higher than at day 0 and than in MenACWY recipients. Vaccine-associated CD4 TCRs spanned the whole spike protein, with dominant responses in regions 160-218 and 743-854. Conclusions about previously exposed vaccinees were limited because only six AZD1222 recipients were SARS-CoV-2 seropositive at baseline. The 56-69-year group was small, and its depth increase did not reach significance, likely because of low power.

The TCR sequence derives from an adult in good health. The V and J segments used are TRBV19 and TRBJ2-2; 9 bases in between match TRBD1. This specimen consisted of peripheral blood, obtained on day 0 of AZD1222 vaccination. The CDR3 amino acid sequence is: CASSGQGSTGELFF. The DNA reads TGTGCCAGTAGCGGACAGGGGAGTACCGGGGAGCTGTTTTTT.